This T cell receptor (beta chain) was obtained from a study of human T cells and chemical hapten exposure. With regard to this clonotype: Its antigen is not known.

Broader study findings: Donors were affected by alopecia, so their immune reaction might vary from that of healthy individuals.

TCRdb used MiXCR to reprocess the RACE reads, holding one entry per CDR3 protein. The sample yields roughly 100,000 distinct CDR3 sequences, less than 40% seen once. Stated time point: patch test 3, about 24 weeks after DPC sensitization. The treatment here: therapeutic diphenylcyclopropenone sensitization with weekly scalp DPC. The CDR3 sequence is 14 residues long. Unmatched junction bases numbered 6, after V lost 6 bases and J lost 7 bases. Germline CDR1 is ENHRY and CDR2 is SYGVKD. This specimen was whole blood, taken in connection with sensitization to the hapten diphenylcyclopropenone (DPC). The chain is built from TRBV10-3 and TRBJ2-1; TRBD2 aligns across 10 bases. The TCR originated in a man in his forties with alopecia areata. Some clones in this sample may be carry-over from other donors' samples. CDR3 in DNA: TGTGCCATCAGGCCAGCGGGAGGGTATAATGAGCAGTTCTTC. It codes for CAIRPAGGYNEQFF.